This T cell receptor beta chain originates from a study of T cell responses to AZD1222 COVID-19 vaccine. Study results and limitations: With two AZD1222 doses given, Spike-specific TCR breadth and depth both rose. Nearly half of the spike-specific TCRs reportedly recognize variant regions that carry no mutations. Baseline testing showed seropositivity in only a handful of AZD1222 recipients. White British people made up most donors, females outnumbered males, and clonal diversity was possibly underestimated.

Germline CDR1 MNHEY, CDR2 SMNVEV (reference sequence). This CDR3 is built from 15 residues. With 1 base removed from V and 9 bases from J, the gap between germline ends came to 13 bases. Concerning this clone itself: The antigen remains undetermined.

Sequencing used immunoSEQ multiplex PCR; TCRdb keeps in-frame clones, though not all of them. The data hold 100,000 to 150,000 clones, with approximately 90% observed a single time. Sequencing was performed on peripheral blood, taken on day 0 of AZD1222 vaccination. This chain uses TRBV27 with TRBJ1-6, with D uncertain. This receptor was identified in an adult in good health. The CDR3 here is CASSLWLGLSSPLHF. Written as DNA, the CDR3 is TGTGCCAGCAGTTTATGGTTAGGGTTATCTTCACCCCTCCACTTT.